These 6 T cell receptor beta chains originate from one sample sequenced in a study of CD8 T cells in ankylosing spondylitis. MiXCR was run by TCRdb on the 5' RACE reads, yielding one entry per CDR3 protein. The sample holds fewer than 400,000 distinct CDR3 sequences; approximately 15% are singletons and the top ten take about 1.1%. The sequencing input was blood, either unsorted or a sorted T cell fraction (not recorded which). These receptors came from a male donor with ankylosing spondylitis or in good health (not recorded which).

V gene TRBV6-1 combines with J gene TRBJ2-3; 9 positions match TRBD2. This CDR3 has 17 residues. Germline CDR1 reads MNHNS; CDR2 reads SASEGT. V shed 4 bases and J 2 bases; nucleotides not matched to a gene: 10. The CDR3: CASSGRAGGFSTDTQYF. In DNA form, the CDR3 reads TGTGCCAGCAGTGGACGAGCGGGGGGCTTTTCCACAGATACGCAGTATTTT.

The chain uses TRBV20-1 and TRBJ2-7; 11 bases match TRBD2. The J segment lost 3 bases and the V segment lost 5 bases, leaving 9 bases of the junction unmatched. Germline V CDR1 and CDR2: DFQATT, SNEGSKA (reference sequence). This CDR3 is 15 amino acids long. The CDR3 protein is CSAAGTSGFLYEQYF. The DNA of the CDR3 is TGCAGTGCTGCCGGGACTAGCGGATTCCTCTACGAGCAGTACTTC.

This clonotype showed up just a few times. The rearrangement links TRBV27 to TRBJ1-2, with a weak D call TRBD1 (5 bases). Trimming stripped 5 bases from V and 0 bases from J, with 16 bases between. CDR1 and CDR2 (germline): MNHEY, SMNVEV (reference sequence). The CDR3 consists of 16 residues. CDR3 nucleotides: TGTGCCAGCAGTCGTTTCACTCGGGACTCTAACTATGGCTACACCTTC. It yields the protein CASSRFTRDSNYGYTF.

The chain employs TRBV30 and TRBJ1-5; D is possibly TRBD1 (5 bases). V was cut by 3 bases and J by 0 bases, with 12 bases left in between. The CDR3 is 15 amino acids. The germline V gene has CDR1 GTSNPN and CDR2 SVGIG (reference sequence). CDR3 sequence reads: CAWRPRQNSNQPQHF. CDR3 nucleotides: TGTGCCTGGAGACCCAGACAGAATAGCAATCAGCCCCAGCATTTT. Using reference TRBV30 and TRBJ1-5 for the parts outside the CDR3, the full variable domain is SQTIHQWPATLVQPVGSPLSLECTVEGTSNPNLYWYRQAAGRGLQLLFYSVGIGQISSEVPQNLSASRPQDRQFILSSKKLLLSDSGFYLCAWRPRQNSNQPQHFGDGTRLSIL.

There are a few counts of this clonotype. The chain employs TRBV7-9 and TRBJ1-1; 7 positions agree with TRBD1. Germline V CDR1 and CDR2: SEHNR, FQNEAQ (reference sequence). The CDR3 sequence is 15 residues long. The J segment lost 0 bases and the V segment lost 9 bases, leaving 10 bases of the junction unmatched. The CDR3: CASTQGSVMNTEAFF. The CDR3 DNA sequence: TGTGCCAGTACACAGGGGTCGGTGATGAACACTGAAGCTTTCTTT.

This clonotype has just a few counts. The V and J genes are TRBV11-1 and TRBJ2-1; D is possibly TRBD2 (6 bases). The CDR3 loop spans 12 amino acids. CDR1 is SGHAT, CDR2 FQDESV, per germline (reference sequence). Trimming shortened V by 5 bases and J by 12 bases, and 14 bases separated the two germline ends. The CDR3 loop reads CASSLGGTRQFF. The CDR3 DNA reads as TGTGCCAGCAGCCTTGGCGGGACTCGGCAGTTCTTC.